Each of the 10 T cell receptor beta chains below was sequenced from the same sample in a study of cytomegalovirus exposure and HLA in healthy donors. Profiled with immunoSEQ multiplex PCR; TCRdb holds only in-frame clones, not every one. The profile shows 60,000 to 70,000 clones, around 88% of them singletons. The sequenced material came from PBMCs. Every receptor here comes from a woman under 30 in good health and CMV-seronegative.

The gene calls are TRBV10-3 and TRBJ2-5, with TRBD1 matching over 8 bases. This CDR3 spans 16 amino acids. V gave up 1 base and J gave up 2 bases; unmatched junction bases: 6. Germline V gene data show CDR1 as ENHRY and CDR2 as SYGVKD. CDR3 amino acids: CAISEFRTGPQETQYF. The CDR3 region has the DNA TGTGCCATCAGTGAGTTCCGGACAGGGCCACAAGAGACCCAGTACTTC.

The CDR3 DNA follows: TGTGCCAGCAGCTTCCCAGGATCGGCAGATACGCAGTATTTT. Translating it yields CASSFPGSADTQYF. The V gene is TRBV7-2, the J gene TRBJ2-3; D is unresolved. The length of the CDR3 is 14 residues. Looked up from germline, CDR1 is SGHTA and CDR2 is FQGNSA. The V end was cut by 3 bases, the J end by 4 bases, with 11 bases between.

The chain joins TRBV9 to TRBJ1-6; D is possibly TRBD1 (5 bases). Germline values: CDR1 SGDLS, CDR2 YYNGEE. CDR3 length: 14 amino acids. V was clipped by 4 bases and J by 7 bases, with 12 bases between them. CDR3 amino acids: CASSLQPGNSPLHF. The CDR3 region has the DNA TGTGCCAGCAGCTTACAGCCAGGGAATTCACCCCTCCACTTT.

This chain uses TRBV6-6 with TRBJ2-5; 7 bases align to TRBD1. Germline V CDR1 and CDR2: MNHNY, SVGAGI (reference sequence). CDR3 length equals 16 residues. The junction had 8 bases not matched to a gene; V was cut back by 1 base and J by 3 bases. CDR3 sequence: CASSYYGQDVKETQYF. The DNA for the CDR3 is TGTGCCAGCAGTTACTACGGACAGGATGTTAAAGAGACCCAGTACTTC.

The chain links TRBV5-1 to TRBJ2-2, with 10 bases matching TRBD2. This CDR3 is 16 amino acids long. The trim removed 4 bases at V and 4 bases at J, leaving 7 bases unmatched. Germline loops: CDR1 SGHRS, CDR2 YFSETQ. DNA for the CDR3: TGCGCCAGCAGCGATATAGCGGGAGGAACCACCGGGGAGCTGTTTTTT. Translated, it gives CASSDIAGGTTGELFF.

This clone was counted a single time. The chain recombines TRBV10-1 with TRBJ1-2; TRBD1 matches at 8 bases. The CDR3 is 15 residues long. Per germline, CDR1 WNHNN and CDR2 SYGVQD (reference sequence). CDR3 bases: TGCGTCACCCTGCCGCGGACAGGGTCTAACTATGGCTACACCTTC. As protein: CVTLPRTGSNYGYTF.

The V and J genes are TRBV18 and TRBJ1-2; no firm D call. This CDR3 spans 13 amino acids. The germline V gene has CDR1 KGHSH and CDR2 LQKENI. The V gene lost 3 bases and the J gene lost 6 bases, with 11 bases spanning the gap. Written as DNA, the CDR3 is TGTGCCAGCTCACCTTCGGGGTATGATGGCTACACCTTC. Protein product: CASSPSGYDGYTF.

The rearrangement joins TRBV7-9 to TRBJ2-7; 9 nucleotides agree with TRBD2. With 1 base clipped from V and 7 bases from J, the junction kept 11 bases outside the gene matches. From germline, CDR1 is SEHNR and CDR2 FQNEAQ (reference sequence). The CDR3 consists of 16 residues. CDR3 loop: CASSLGLAGVTGEQYF. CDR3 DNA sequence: TGTGCCAGCAGCTTAGGGTTAGCGGGAGTCACTGGTGAGCAGTACTTC.

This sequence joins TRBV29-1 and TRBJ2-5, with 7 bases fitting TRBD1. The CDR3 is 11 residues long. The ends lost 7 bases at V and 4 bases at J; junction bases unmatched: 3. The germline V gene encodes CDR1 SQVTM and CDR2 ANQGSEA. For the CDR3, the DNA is TGCAGCGCTTACAGGGGAGAGACCCAGTACTTC. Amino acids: CSAYRGETQYF.

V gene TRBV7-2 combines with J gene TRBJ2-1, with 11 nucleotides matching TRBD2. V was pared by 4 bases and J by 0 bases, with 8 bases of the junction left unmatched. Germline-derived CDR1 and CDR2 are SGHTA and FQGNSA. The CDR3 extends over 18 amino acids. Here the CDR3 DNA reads TGTGCCAGCAGCTCCCGCGGACTAGCGGGTAACTCCTACAATGAGCAGTTCTTC. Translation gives CASSSRGLAGNSYNEQFF.